This T cell receptor beta chain was documented in a study of post-analysis software for immune sequencing data (dated by TCRdb to about 2015). The study in broad terms: Recorded disease courses included relapsing-remitting, secondary progressive and progressive-relapsing multiple sclerosis, with some patients lacking subtype annotation. The patient repertoires were set against roughly eleven previously published healthy control repertoires from donors whose ages ranged from about 6 to 26 years. A subset of samples was prepared in parallel using single-end sample barcoding, then pooled and co-amplified after Illumina adapter ligation.

Concerning this clonotype: Its antigen is still unknown. Within one base of it there is no much larger clone, and no base qualities were kept.

To demonstrate the VDJtools post-analysis software, the study profiled TCR beta repertoires from the peripheral blood of under 15 young patients with multiple sclerosis. The multiple sclerosis patients were children and adolescents ranging in age from 6 to 15 years. The germline V gene (reference sequence) supplies CDR1 DFQATT and CDR2 SNEGSKA. The CDR3 holds 15 amino acids from the cysteine to the phenylalanine. Only the CDR3 DNA stays, 45 bases, in frame from base 1. Ends trimmed: V by 0 bases, J by 4 bases; bases unmatched to a gene: 7. Results the study describes overall, beyond this receptor: Significantly higher frequencies in patients than in controls were found for roughly 5 TRBV segments, including TRBV5-6, TRBV5-1 and TRBV20-1. Direct clustering with F measure revealed strong co-clustering of samples prepared in the same batch, which led to a batch-effect correction. The multiple sclerosis patient group was slightly younger than the control group. Significantly lower normalized Chao1 diversity was found in multiple sclerosis patients than in controls, suggesting substantial peripheral T-cell clonal expansion.

Libraries were constructed by PCR. Sequenced using an Illumina HiSeq 2500. Unique molecular identifiers were incorporated into TCR beta cDNA libraries to reduce PCR and sequencing biases. Every 1 to 10 million input T cells yielded approximately 500,000 cDNA molecules, meaning each molecule approximated one T cell. Patient libraries were prepared and sequenced with the same protocol used for the earlier healthy control dataset. Samples belonging to the same batch were prepared together, multiplexed and sequenced on a shared HiSeq lane. In the paper's pipeline: Raw barcoded reads were processed with MIGEC, discarding single-read molecular identifier groups before consensus assembly and CDR3 extraction. VDJtools was used for post-analysis of the clonotype tables, with diversity normalized by down-sampling every dataset to the smallest sample size. In repertoire overlap clustering, CDR3 amino acid sequences, but not nucleotide sequences, were matched to correct batch-related cross-sample contamination. The public reads were reprocessed in TCRdb via fastp at Q25 and MiXCR, keeping in-frame beta chains. Under each unique CDR3 protein, matching rows form one entry showing the most common genes and DNA. TCRdb, rather than the study authors, made the V and J calls. This sample is represented by about 770,000 distinct CDR3 sequences; more than 45% of them were singletons. Of the sample, roughly 5% is held by the ten largest clones.

Material for sequencing was blood. The sequence joins TRBV20-1 to TRBJ2-5; TRBD2 agrees with 8 junctional bases. The clonotype comes from a girl aged 5 to 17 with multiple sclerosis. In nucleotide form, the sequence is TGCAGTGCTAGAGATCCGGTCGGGAGGGGAGAGACCCAGTACTTC. Its product reads: CSARDPVGRGETQYF.